This TCR beta chain appears in the sequencing data of a study of cytomegalovirus exposure and HLA in healthy donors. Study details: There were roughly 110 million unique TCR beta sequences, drawn from 200 million or so T cells, in an earlier analysis.

V lost 6 bases and J lost 5; bases outside the gene matches: 3. The CDR3 extends over 14 amino acids. Germline loops: CDR1 MGHDK, CDR2 SYGVNS. Study findings and constraints: In a later analysis, a genetic analysis reported fewer productive-TCR N-insertions in an Asian-associated ancestry cluster than the cohort average. An analysis that was carried out later associated about 17,000 TCR beta sequences with HLA alleles at 0.05 false discovery rate. Researchers had no immune exposure information except CMV serostatus available.

This clone was seen more than once but under ten times. Its matching antigen is unknown. With 60 Vbeta and 13 Jbeta primers, the PCR was carried out. The data were produced by immunoSEQ multiplex PCR, yet TCRdb's version contains in-frame clones alone and is incomplete. The sample comprises 150,000 or so clones, 65% to 80% of which are singletons, and under 2.5% rests with the top ten. V gene TRBV25-1 combines with J gene TRBJ1-4, with 10 nucleotides matching TRBD1. Sequenced input: PBMCs. This TCR was sampled from a female donor in good health and CMV-seronegative. CDR3 sequence: CASSRTGGNEKLFF. The CDR3 coding sequence is TGTGCCAGCAGCCGGACAGGGGGAAATGAAAAACTGTTTTTT.